This TCR beta chain is from a study of blood T cell repertoires in COVID-19. Study details: COVID-19 samples, acute and convalescent, were from the United States, Italy and Spain.

In the study's own analysis: Amplification from reference gene primers served as the basis for estimated nucleated cell counts. Repertoires were generated with immunoSEQ multiplex PCR, while TCRdb's copy carries only in-frame clones and drops some. V and J calls and clone size are as listed in that table; D and trimming were resolved from the DNA. Among some 320,000 clones, roughly 91% were seen once, and the ten largest hold approximately 10%. The V end lost 3 bases, the J end lost 5 bases, and 10 bases lay between the germline ends. There are 13 residues in the CDR3. Germline-derived CDR1 and CDR2 are KGHSH and LQKENI. Enrolment of Seattle patients took place during active infection, and they were followed longitudinally.

The rearrangement uses TRBV18 and TRBJ2-5; possibly TRBD1 for D (6 bases). This sequence was found in a woman younger than 45 with COVID-19, enrolled during active disease. Material: peripheral blood. The CDR3 DNA sequence: TGTGCCAGCTCACCTCTAGACAGGGAGACCCAGTACTTC. Translating it yields CASSPLDRETQYF.